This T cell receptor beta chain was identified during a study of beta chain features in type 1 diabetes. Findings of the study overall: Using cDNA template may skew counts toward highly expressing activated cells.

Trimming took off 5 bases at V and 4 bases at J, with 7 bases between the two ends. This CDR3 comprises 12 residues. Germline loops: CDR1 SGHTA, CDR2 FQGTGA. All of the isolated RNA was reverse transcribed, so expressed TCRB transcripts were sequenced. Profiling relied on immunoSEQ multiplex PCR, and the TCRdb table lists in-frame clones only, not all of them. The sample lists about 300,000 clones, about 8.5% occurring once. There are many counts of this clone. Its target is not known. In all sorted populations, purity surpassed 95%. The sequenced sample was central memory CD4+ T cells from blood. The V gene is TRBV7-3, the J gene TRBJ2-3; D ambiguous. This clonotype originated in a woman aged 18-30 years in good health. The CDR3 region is CASSLISDTQYF. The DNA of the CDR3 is TGTGCCAGCAGCCTGATCTCAGATACGCAGTATTTT.